This TCR beta chain was sequenced during a study of shared clonotypes between healthy human individuals. Across the whole study: Donors had three CD4 naive, three CD4 memory, two CD8 naive and one CD8 memory plate apiece.

The V gene's germline CDR1 is LNHDA and CDR2 SQIVND (reference sequence). CDR3 length: 14 amino acids. V lost 4 bases to trimming and J lost 0 bases, with 9 bases between them. Generated by immunoSEQ multiplex PCR, the TCRdb table keeps only in-frame clones and is missing some. Of about 1.1 million clones in the sample, approximately 80% were seen once. This clonotype was obtained from a man younger than 35 in good health. Some clones in this sample may be carry-over from other donors' samples. Sequencing input: memory CD4+ T cells from PBMCs. Sample subset: CD45RA-negative fraction. The chain recombines TRBV19 with TRBJ1-1; D is unresolved. DNA of the CDR3: TGTGCCAGTAGTAGACTCTTCATGAACACTGAAGCTTTCTTT. Translation gives CASSRLFMNTEAFF.